This T cell receptor beta chain derives from a study of a mutant IDH1 vaccine in newly diagnosed glioma. Across the study: Patients had eight vaccinations, in weeks 1, 3, 5, 7, 11, 15, 19 and 23. Vaccines were begun 4-6 weeks after radiotherapy alone, or with temozolomide cycles. Prior therapy was radiotherapy, temozolomide, or both; most received both.

The repertoire was sequenced with immunoSEQ multiplex PCR; TCRdb's copy has only in-frame clones and lacks some. This sample has 55,000 to 70,000 clones, with 75% to 90% found just once. Indicated time point: week 11, during vaccination. Doses of 300 ug of mutant IDH1 20-mer peptide were given with topical imiquimod. Patients carried new grade 3 or 4 IDH1-mutant astrocytomas lacking nuclear ATRX. About this clone itself: No antigen is known for it.

The germline V and J ends were trimmed by 1 base and 7 bases, with 17 bases remaining between them. CDR1 and CDR2 from the germline V gene are SGDLS and YYNGEE. CDR3 length equals 15 residues. The receptor comes from a middle-aged man with glioma. Sequencing was performed on PBMCs, taken from a glioma patient whose treatment included an IDH1 peptide vaccine. V gene TRBV9 combines with J gene TRBJ1-2; possibly TRBD1 for D (5 bases). DNA of the CDR3: TGTGCCAGCAGCGTACGGCAGGCGGGGGAGGGTGGCTACACCTTC. Its protein is CASSVRQAGEGGYTF. The full variable domain, its missing parts supplied by reference TRBV9 and TRBJ1-2, is DSGVTQTPKHLITATGQRVTLRCSPRSGDLSVYWYQQSLDQGLQFLIQYYNGEERAKGNILERFSAQQFPDLHSELNLSSLELGDSALYFCASSVRQAGEGGYTFGSGTRLTVV.